This TCR beta chain is drawn from a study of regulatory T cells in long-lasting Graves disease. Time point specified: newly diagnosed GD, antithyroid drugs for less than 3 months. Researchers made the TCR library from RNA that was extracted from PBMCs. Patients met American Thyroid Association criteria for Graves' disease. CDR3 length equals 14 residues. CDR1 is DFQATT and CDR2 is SNEGSKA in the germline V gene (reference sequence). Germline trimming cut 0 bases from V and 5 bases from J; bases unmatched to any gene: 4. HTBI primers from iRepertoire and Arm-PCR of CDR3 regions yielded the TCR beta libraries. In the original workflow: Identified segments across samples numbered about 64 TRBV and approximately 13 TRBJ. MiXCR, run by TCRdb on the multiplex PCR reads, gives a single entry per CDR3 protein. The V and J calls were not made by the authors but by TCRdb's processing. The sample has 400,000 to 550,000 distinct CDR3 sequences, about 16% seen once; the top ten hold roughly a tenth.

This clonotype was seen more than once but under ten times. These records were also assigned to another study, of T cells in Graves' hyperthyroidism and ophthalmopathy. From that second work: Clonotypes that were expanded in thyroid above 0.001 mostly appeared in blood too.

The source material was peripheral blood mononuclear cells (PBMCs), sampled at new diagnosis, from a patient treated with antithyroid drugs. The receptor was derived from a woman under 40 with Graves disease. J is TRBJ2-1 and V is TRBV20-1; 7 bases fit TRBD2. CDR3 protein: CSARDGRANNEQFF. CDR3 nucleotide sequence: TGCAGTGCTAGAGATGGGAGGGCGAACAATGAGCAGTTCTTC.